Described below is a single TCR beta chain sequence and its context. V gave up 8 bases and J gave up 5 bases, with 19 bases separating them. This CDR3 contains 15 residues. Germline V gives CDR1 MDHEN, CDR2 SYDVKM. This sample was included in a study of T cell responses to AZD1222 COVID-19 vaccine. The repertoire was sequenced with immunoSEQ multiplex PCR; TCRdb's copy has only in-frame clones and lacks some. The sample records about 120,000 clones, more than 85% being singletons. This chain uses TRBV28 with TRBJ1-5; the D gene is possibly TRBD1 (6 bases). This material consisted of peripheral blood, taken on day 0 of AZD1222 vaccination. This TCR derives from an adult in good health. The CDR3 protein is CASSKQGTDDQPQHF. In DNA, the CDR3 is TGTGCCAGCTCTAAACAGGGAACTGACGATCAGCCCCAGCATTTT.